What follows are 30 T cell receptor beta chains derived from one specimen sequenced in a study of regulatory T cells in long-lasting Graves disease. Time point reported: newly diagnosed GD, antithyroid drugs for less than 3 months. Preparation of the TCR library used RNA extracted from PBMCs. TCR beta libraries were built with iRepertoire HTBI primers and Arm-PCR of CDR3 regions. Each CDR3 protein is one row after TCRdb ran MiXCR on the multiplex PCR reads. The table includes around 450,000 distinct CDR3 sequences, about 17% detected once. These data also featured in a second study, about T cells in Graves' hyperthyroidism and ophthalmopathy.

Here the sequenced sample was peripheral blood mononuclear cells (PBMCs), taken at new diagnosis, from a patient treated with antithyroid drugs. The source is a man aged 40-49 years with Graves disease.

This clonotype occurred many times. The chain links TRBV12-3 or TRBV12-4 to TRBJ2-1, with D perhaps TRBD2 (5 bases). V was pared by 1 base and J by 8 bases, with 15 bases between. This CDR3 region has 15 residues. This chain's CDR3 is CASSLGLLGVDEQFF. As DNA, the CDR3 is TGTGCCAGCAGTTTAGGACTACTCGGGGTCGATGAGCAGTTCTTC.

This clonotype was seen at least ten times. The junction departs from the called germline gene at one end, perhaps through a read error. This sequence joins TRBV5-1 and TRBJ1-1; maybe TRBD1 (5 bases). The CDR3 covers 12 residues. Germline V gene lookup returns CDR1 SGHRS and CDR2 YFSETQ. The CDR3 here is CASSFHRTEAFF. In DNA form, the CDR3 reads TGTGCCAGCAGCTTTCACAGGACTGAAGCTTTCTTT.

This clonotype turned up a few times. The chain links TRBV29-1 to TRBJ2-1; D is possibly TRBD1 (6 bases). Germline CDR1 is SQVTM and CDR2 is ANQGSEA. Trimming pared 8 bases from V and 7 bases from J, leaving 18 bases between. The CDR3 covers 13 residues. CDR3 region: CSYGQTMGNEQFF. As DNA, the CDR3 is TGCAGCTACGGACAGACCATGGGGAATGAGCAGTTCTTC.

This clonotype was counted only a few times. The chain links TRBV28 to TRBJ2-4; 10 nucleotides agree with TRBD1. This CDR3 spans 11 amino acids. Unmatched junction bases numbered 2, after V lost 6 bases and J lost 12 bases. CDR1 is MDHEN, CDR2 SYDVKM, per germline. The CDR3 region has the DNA TGTGCCAGCAGCCGGGACAGGGGTCAGTACTTC. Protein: CASSRDRGQYF.

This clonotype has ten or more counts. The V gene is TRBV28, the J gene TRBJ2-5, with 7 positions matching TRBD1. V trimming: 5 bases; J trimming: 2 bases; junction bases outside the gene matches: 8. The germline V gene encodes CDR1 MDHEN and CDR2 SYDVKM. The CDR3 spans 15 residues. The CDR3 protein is CASSPSQGWQETQYF. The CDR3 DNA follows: TGTGCCAGCAGTCCTTCACAGGGGTGGCAAGAGACCCAGTACTTC.

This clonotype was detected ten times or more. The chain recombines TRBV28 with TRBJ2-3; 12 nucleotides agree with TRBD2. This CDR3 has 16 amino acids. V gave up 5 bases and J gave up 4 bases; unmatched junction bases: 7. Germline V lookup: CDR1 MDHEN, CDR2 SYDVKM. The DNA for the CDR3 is TGTGCCAGCAGTCCTGGGACTAGCGGGTTCCCAGATACGCAGTATTTT. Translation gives CASSPGTSGFPDTQYF.

The CDR3 DNA reads TGCAGCGTTGTGGCAGGGGGTTCTAATAGCAATCAGCCCCAGCATTTT. This codes for CSVVAGGSNSNQPQHF. The rearrangement links TRBV29-1 to TRBJ1-5, with 7 bases aligning to TRBD1. This CDR3 is 16 amino acids long. The trim removed 4 bases at V and 0 bases at J, leaving 9 bases unmatched. Germline assignment: CDR1 SQVTM and CDR2 ANQGSEA. The full variable domain, its missing parts supplied by reference TRBV29-1 and TRBJ1-5, is SAVISQKPSRDICQRGTSLTIQCQVDSQVTMMFWYRQQPGQSLTLIATANQGSEATYESGFVIDKFPISRPNLTFSTLTVSNMSPEDSSIYLCSVVAGGSNSNQPQHFGDGTRLSIL.

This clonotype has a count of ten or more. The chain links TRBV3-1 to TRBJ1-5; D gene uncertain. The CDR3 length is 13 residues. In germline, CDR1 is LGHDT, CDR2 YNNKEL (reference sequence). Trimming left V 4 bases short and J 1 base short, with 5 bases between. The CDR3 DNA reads TGTGCCAGCAGCCCAATGAGCAATCAGCCCCAGCATTTT. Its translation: CASSPMSNQPQHF.

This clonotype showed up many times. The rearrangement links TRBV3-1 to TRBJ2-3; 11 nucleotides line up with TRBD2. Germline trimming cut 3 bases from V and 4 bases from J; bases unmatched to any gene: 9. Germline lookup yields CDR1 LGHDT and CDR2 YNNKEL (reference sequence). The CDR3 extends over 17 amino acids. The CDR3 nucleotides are TGTGCCAGCAGCCACTCTACTAGCGGGAGAAAACCAGATACGCAGTATTTT. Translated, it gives CASSHSTSGRKPDTQYF.

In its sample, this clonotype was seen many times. The DNA of the CDR3 is TGTGCCAGCAGTCCCCGGGACAGTCTCACAGATACGCAGTATTTT. Translation: CASSPRDSLTDTQYF. The chain combines TRBV28 with TRBJ2-3, with 7 nucleotides matching TRBD1. The CDR3 is 15 amino acids. Germline CDR1 is MDHEN and CDR2 is SYDVKM. Trimming removed 5 bases from V and 2 bases from J; junction bases left unmatched: 7. Using reference TRBV28 and TRBJ2-3 for the parts outside the CDR3, the full variable domain is DVKVTQSSRYLVKRTGEKVFLECVQDMDHENMFWYRQDPGLGLRLIYFSYDVKMKEKGDIPEGYSVSREKKERFSLILESASTNQTSMYLCASSPRDSLTDTQYFGPGTRLTVL.

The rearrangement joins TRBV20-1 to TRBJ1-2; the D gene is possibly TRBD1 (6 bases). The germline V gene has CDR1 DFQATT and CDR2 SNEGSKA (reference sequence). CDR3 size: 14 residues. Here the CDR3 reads CSSLGQSSFYGYTF. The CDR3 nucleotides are TGCAGCTCCCTCGGACAGTCCTCTTTCTATGGCTACACCTTC.

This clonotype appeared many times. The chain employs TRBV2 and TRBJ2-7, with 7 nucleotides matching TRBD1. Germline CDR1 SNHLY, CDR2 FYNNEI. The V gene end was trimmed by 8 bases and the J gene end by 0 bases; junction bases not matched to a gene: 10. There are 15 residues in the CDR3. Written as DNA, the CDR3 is TGTGCCAGCGGAAATAGGGGGCTCCTCTCCTACGAGCAGTACTTC. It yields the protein CASGNRGLLSYEQYF.

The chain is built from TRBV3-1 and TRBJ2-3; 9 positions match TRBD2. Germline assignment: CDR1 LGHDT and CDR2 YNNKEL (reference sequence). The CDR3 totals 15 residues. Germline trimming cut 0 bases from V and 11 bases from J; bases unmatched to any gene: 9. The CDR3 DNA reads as TGTGCCAGCAGCCAAGATATGGCGGGAGGGAGAGAGCAGTATTTT. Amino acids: CASSQDMAGGREQYF.

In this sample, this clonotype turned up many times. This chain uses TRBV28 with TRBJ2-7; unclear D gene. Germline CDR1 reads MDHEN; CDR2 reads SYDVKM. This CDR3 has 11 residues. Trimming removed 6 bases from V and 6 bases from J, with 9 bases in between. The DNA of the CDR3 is TGTGCCAGCAGAAAATTTCCCGAGCAGTACTTC. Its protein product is CASRKFPEQYF.

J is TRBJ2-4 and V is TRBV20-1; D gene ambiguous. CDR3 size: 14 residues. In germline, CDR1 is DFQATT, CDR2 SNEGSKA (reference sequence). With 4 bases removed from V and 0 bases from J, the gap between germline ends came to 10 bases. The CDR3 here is CSAIGSLAKNIQYF. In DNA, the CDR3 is TGCAGTGCTATCGGAAGTCTAGCCAAAAACATTCAGTACTTC.

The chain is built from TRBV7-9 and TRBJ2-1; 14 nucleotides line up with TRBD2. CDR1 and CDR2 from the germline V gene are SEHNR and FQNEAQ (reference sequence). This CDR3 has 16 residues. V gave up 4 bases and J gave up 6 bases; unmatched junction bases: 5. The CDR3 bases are TGTGCCAGCAGCTCTACCGGGACTAGCGGGAGCAATGAGCAGTTCTTC. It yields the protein CASSSTGTSGSNEQFF.

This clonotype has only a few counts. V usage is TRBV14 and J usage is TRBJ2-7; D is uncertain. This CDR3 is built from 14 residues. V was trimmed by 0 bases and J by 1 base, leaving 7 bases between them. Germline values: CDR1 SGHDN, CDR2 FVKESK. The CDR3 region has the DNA TGTGCCAGCAGCCAAGACCCAGTTTCCTACGAGCAGTACTTC. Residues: CASSQDPVSYEQYF.

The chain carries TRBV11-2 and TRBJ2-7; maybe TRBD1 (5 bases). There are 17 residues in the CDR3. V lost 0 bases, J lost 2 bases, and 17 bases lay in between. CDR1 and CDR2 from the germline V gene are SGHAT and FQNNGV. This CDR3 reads CASSLDPAIGATYEQYF. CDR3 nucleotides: TGTGCCAGCAGCTTAGACCCGGCTATAGGGGCCACCTACGAGCAGTACTTC.

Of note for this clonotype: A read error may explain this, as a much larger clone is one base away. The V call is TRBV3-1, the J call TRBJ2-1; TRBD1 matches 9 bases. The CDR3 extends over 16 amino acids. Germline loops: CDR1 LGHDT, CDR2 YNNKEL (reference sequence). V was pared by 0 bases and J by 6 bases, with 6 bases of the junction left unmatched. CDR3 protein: CASSQDWTGDSNEQFF. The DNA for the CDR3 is TGTGCCAGCAGCCAAGATTGGACAGGGGACTCCAATGAGCAGTTCTTC.

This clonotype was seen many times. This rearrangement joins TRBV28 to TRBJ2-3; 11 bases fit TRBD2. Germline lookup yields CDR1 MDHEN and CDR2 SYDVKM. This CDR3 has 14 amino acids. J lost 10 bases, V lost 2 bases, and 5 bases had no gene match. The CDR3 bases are TGTGCCAGCAGTTTAAAGACTAGCGGGACGGCGCAGTATTTT. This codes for CASSLKTSGTAQYF.

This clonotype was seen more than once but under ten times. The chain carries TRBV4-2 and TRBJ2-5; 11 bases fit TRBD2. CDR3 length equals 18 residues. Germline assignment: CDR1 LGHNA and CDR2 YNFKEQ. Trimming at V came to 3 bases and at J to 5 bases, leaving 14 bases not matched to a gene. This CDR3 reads CASSHRPGTSGLGETQYF. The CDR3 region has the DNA TGTGCCAGCAGCCACCGACCCGGGACTAGCGGACTCGGGGAGACCCAGTACTTC.

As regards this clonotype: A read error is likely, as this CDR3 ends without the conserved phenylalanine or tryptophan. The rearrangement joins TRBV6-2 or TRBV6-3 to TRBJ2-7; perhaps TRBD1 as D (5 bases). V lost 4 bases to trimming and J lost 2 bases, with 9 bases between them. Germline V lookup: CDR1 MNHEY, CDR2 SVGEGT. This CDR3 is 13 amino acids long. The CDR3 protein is CASSSDTPYEQYY. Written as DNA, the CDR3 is TGTGCCAGCAGTTCGGACACCCCCTACGAGCAGTACTAC.

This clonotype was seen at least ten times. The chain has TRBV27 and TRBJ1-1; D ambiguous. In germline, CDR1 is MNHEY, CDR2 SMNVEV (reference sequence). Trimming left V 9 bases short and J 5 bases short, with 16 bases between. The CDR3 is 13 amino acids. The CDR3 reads CASMRARRTEAFF. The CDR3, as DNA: TGTGCCAGTATGAGGGCGCGGCGGACTGAAGCTTTCTTT.

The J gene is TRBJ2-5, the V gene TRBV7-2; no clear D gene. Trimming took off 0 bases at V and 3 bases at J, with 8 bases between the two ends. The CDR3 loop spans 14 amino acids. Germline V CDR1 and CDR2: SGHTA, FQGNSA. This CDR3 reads CASSLAGLKETQYF. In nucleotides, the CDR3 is TGTGCCAGCAGCTTAGCGGGTCTGAAAGAGACCCAGTACTTC.

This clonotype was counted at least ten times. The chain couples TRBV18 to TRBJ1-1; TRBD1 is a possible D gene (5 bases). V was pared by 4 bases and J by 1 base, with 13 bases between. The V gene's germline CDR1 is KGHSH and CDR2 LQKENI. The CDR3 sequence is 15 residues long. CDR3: CASSRGPEKNTEAFF. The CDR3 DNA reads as TGTGCCAGCTCACGGGGACCTGAGAAGAACACTGAAGCTTTCTTT.

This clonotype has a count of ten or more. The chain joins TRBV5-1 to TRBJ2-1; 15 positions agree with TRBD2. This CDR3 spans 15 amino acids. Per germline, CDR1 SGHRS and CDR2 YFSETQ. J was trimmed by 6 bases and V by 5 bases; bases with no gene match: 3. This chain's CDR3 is CASRRGLAGGNEQFF. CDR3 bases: TGCGCCAGCAGAAGGGGACTAGCGGGAGGCAATGAGCAGTTCTTC.

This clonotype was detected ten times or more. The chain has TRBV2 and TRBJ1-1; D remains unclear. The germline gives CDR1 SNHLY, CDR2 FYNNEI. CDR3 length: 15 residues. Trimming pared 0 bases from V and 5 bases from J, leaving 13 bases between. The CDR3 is CASSEALGGSTEAFF. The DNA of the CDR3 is TGTGCCAGCAGTGAAGCGCTGGGCGGGTCTACTGAAGCTTTCTTT.

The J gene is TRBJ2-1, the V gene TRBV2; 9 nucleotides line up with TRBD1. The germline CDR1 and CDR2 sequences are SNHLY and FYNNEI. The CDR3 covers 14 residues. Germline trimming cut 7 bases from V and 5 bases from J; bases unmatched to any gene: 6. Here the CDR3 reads CASKTGGWNNEQFF. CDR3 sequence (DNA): TGTGCCAGCAAGACAGGGGGGTGGAACAATGAGCAGTTCTTC.

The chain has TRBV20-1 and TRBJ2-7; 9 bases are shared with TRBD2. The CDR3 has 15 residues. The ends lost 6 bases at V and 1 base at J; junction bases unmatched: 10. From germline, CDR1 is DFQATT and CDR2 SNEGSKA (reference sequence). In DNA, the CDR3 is TGCAGTGCGCTGTTATTACTAGCGGGTTCCTACGAGCAGTACTTC. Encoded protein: CSALLLLAGSYEQYF.

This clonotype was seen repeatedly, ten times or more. Here the CDR3 DNA reads TGTGCCTGGAGTGAGGGAGGGCAGGAGACCCAGTACTTC. Translating it yields CAWSEGGQETQYF. The J gene is TRBJ2-5, the V gene TRBV30; 7 bases are shared with TRBD2. The V gene end was trimmed by 1 base and the J gene end by 5 bases; junction bases not matched to a gene: 4. CDR1 is GTSNPN and CDR2 is SVGIG in the germline V gene (reference sequence). The CDR3 has 13 amino acids. Variable domain in full (rest from reference TRBV30 and TRBJ2-5): SQTIHQWPATLVQPVGSPLSLECTVEGTSNPNLYWYRQAAGRGLQLLFYSVGIGQISSEVPQNLSASRPQDRQFILSSKKLLLSDSGFYLCAWSEGGQETQYFGPGTRLLVL.